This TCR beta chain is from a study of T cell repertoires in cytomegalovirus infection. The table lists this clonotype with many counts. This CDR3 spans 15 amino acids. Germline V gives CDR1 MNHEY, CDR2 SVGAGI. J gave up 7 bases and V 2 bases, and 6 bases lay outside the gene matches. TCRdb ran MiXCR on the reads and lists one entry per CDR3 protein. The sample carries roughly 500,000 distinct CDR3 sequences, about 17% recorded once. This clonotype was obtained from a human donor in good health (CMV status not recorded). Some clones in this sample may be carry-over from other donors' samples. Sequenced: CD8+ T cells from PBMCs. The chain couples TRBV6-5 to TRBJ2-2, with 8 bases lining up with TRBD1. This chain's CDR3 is CASSYETGVVGELFF. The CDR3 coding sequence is TGTGCCAGCAGTTACGAGACAGGGGTTGTCGGGGAGCTGTTTTTT.